The 30 T cell receptor beta chains reported below all come from one sample, sequenced in a study of cytomegalovirus exposure and HLA in healthy donors. The PCR had 60 Vbeta and 13 Jbeta primers. Sequencing used immunoSEQ multiplex PCR; TCRdb keeps in-frame clones, though not all of them. This sample yields 150,000 to 200,000 clones, of which 68% are seen a single time; more than 9% belongs to the top ten. The material sequenced was PBMCs. These TCRs come from a man between 25 and 39 years old in good health and CMV-seropositive.

This clone was seen more than once but under ten times. This chain links TRBV4-1 with TRBJ1-1; D is undetermined. V was pared by 4 bases and J by 1 base, with 13 bases between. The germline CDR1 and CDR2 sequences are MGHRA and YSYEKL. The CDR3 runs to 15 residues. CDR3 bases: TGCGCCAGCAGCCTTCCTTTGACTCCGAACACTGAAGCTTTCTTT. It codes for CASSLPLTPNTEAFF.

This clone has only one observation. The chain combines TRBV2 with TRBJ2-7; 8 nucleotides line up with TRBD1. The ends lost 9 bases at V and 3 bases at J; junction bases unmatched: 7. The CDR3 length is 13 residues. In germline, CDR1 is SNHLY, CDR2 FYNNEI. This CDR3 reads CASSRGPSYEQYF. The CDR3 region has the DNA TGTGCCAGTTCCAGGGGGCCCAGCTACGAGCAGTACTTC.

The chain carries TRBV28 and TRBJ2-3, with TRBD1 as a possible D gene (5 bases). The germline gives CDR1 MDHEN, CDR2 SYDVKM. The CDR3 runs to 15 residues. V was cut by 5 bases and J by 4 bases, with 16 bases left in between. The CDR3 reads CASSTTGEASDTQYF. CDR3 DNA: TGTGCCAGCAGTACCACAGGAGAAGCGTCAGATACGCAGTATTTT.

The chain is built from TRBV5-1 and TRBJ2-7; TRBD1 matches 8 bases. Germline V lookup: CDR1 SGHRS, CDR2 YFSETQ. Trimming took 0 bases from V and 1 from J; bases not matched to a gene: 3. The CDR3 is 15 residues long. CDR3 loop: CASSLAGTGSYEQYF. The CDR3 DNA is TGCGCCAGCAGCTTGGCCGGGACAGGATCCTACGAGCAGTACTTC. The variable domain in full, completed from reference TRBV5-1 and TRBJ2-7, reads KAGVTQTPRYLIKTRGQQVTLSCSPISGHRSVSWYQQTPGQGLQFLFEYFSETQRNKGNFPGRFSGRQFSNSRSEMNVSTLELGDSALYLCASSLAGTGSYEQYFGPGTRLTVT.

This chain uses TRBV28 with TRBJ2-1; 9 nucleotides match TRBD2. Trimming at V came to 5 bases and at J to 5 bases, leaving 7 bases not matched to a gene. The CDR3 contains 15 residues. CDR1 is MDHEN, CDR2 SYDVKM, per germline. The chain's CDR3 is CASSPRREGHNEQFF. Here the CDR3 DNA reads TGTGCCAGCAGTCCCCGGCGGGAGGGGCACAATGAGCAGTTCTTC.

The chain employs TRBV5-1 and TRBJ1-3; D is undetermined. The CDR3 spans 14 residues. CDR1 is SGHRS, CDR2 YFSETQ, per germline. Trimming stripped 5 bases from V and 1 base from J, with 10 bases between. The CDR3 spells CASRNGVSGNTIYF. DNA for the CDR3: TGCGCCAGCAGAAACGGGGTATCTGGAAACACCATATATTTT.

This clone was seen a single time. The V call is TRBV19, the J call TRBJ1-4, with TRBD1 as a possible D gene (6 bases). CDR3 length: 15 amino acids. Germline CDR1 and CDR2: LNHDA and SQIVND (reference sequence). V shed 6 bases and J shed 4 bases, with 15 bases lying between them. The CDR3 loop is CASSPLIRGNEKLFF. The CDR3 nucleotides read TGTGCCAGTAGCCCTCTCATCAGGGGTAATGAAAAACTGTTTTTT.

The V and J genes are TRBV11-2 and TRBJ2-2; 7 bases match TRBD2. After removal of 3 bases from V and 7 bases from J, the junction contained 2 bases not matched to a gene. Germline values: CDR1 SGHAT, CDR2 FQNNGV. This CDR3 has 13 amino acids. The CDR3 region has the DNA TGTGCCAGCAGCTTCTCTAGCGGCGGGGAGCTGTTTTTT. Translated: CASSFSSGGELFF.

The chain combines TRBV27 with TRBJ2-3, with 10 bases lining up with TRBD2. Germline V gene lookup returns CDR1 MNHEY and CDR2 SMNVEV (reference sequence). The V segment lost 2 bases and the J segment 2 bases; nucleotides outside the gene matches: 1. The CDR3 spans 15 residues. CDR3 coding DNA: TGTGCCAGCAGTTTAACTAGCGGGATCACAGATACGCAGTATTTT. Amino acids: CASSLTSGITDTQYF.

This clone was observed a few times. This chain connects TRBV12-5 to TRBJ1-1, with 7 bases aligning to TRBD1. This CDR3 has 11 residues. V was clipped by 11 bases and J by 1 base; unmatched bases: 1. Germline V gene sequence: CDR1 LGHNT, CDR2 FRNRAP. The CDR3 loop is CAGQENTEAFF. The CDR3 nucleotides are TGTGCTGGACAGGAGAACACTGAAGCTTTCTTT.

V usage is TRBV19 and J usage is TRBJ1-1; D might be TRBD1 (5 bases). Trimming took 2 bases from V and 4 from J, leaving 8 bases between them. The CDR3 loop spans 13 amino acids. In germline, CDR1 is LNHDA, CDR2 SQIVND (reference sequence). CDR3 protein: CASSIWGGTEAFF. The CDR3 DNA sequence: TGTGCCAGTAGTATATGGGGGGGCACTGAAGCTTTCTTT.

The genes are TRBV28 and TRBJ2-5; 7 positions match TRBD1. Looked up from germline, CDR1 is MDHEN and CDR2 is SYDVKM. The CDR3 contains 13 residues. J lost 5 bases, V lost 6 bases, and 6 bases had no gene match. The CDR3 protein is CASSLDRAETQYF. CDR3 nucleotide sequence: TGTGCCAGCAGCCTCGACAGGGCGGAGACCCAGTACTTC. Drawing the rest from reference TRBV28 and TRBJ2-5, the complete variable domain is DVKVTQSSRYLVKRTGEKVFLECVQDMDHENMFWYRQDPGLGLRLIYFSYDVKMKEKGDIPEGYSVSREKKERFSLILESASTNQTSMYLCASSLDRAETQYFGPGTRLLVL.

This chain uses TRBV4-1 with TRBJ1-4; 9 positions match TRBD1. Germline V CDR1 and CDR2: MGHRA, YSYEKL. The CDR3 consists of 17 residues. V shed 4 bases, J shed 0 bases, and the junction held 6 bases outside the gene matches. The CDR3 loop is CASSPGTGFSTNEKLFF. The DNA for the CDR3 is TGCGCCAGCAGCCCCGGGACAGGGTTTTCAACTAATGAAAAACTGTTTTTT.

The V and J genes are TRBV5-4 and TRBJ1-6; 9 bases fit TRBD1. V lost 1 base, J lost 8 bases, and 4 bases stayed unmatched. CDR1 SGHNT and CDR2 YYREEE come from the germline V gene (reference sequence). This CDR3 region has 15 residues. The CDR3 nucleotides are TGTGCCAGCAGCTTGTCGGGACAGGGCGATTCACCCCTCCACTTT. This translates into CASSLSGQGDSPLHF.

V and J are TRBV6-5 and TRBJ1-5; weak D call: TRBD1 (5 bases). Germline V lookup: CDR1 MNHEY, CDR2 SVGAGI. The V end lost 0 bases, the J end lost 3 bases, and 9 bases lay between the germline ends. The CDR3 sequence is 15 residues long. CDR3 sequence (DNA): TGTGCCAGCAGTTACTCGGTGACAGACAATCAGCCCCAGCATTTT. Its protein product is CASSYSVTDNQPQHF.

Here the CDR3 DNA reads TGCAGCGTGGGGACAGGGGAGCATACGCAGTATTTT. This sequence encodes CSVGTGEHTQYF. The chain links TRBV29-1 to TRBJ2-3; 10 positions agree with TRBD1. V shed 6 bases and J 7 bases; nucleotides not matched to a gene: 4. In germline, CDR1 is SQVTM, CDR2 ANQGSEA. This CDR3 contains 12 residues.

The V call is TRBV6-1, the J call TRBJ1-1, with D uncertain. CDR1 and CDR2 from the germline V gene are MNHNS and SASEGT. V lost 7 bases, J lost 7 bases, and 19 bases lay in between. The CDR3 consists of 14 residues. CDR3 DNA: TGTGCCAGCAACTCGCCGTCGGGTATAAGTGAAGCTTTCTTT. Translating gives CASNSPSGISEAFF.

The rearrangement joins TRBV2 to TRBJ1-5; D remains ambiguous. V was cut by 7 bases and J by 9 bases, with 10 bases left in between. The CDR3 is 11 amino acids. Germline V gives CDR1 SNHLY, CDR2 FYNNEI. The CDR3 is CASTIDGPQHF. CDR3 in DNA: TGTGCCAGCACCATAGATGGGCCCCAGCATTTT.

The rearrangement links TRBV10-3 to TRBJ2-5; 7 bases map to TRBD2. V gave up 10 bases and J gave up 3 bases; unmatched junction bases: 8. Per germline, CDR1 ENHRY and CDR2 SYGVKD. CDR3 length: 13 residues. The CDR3 coding sequence is TGTGCCACAGAACTGGCGGGAGAAGAGACCCAGTACTTC. Translated, it gives CATELAGEETQYF.

The rearrangement uses TRBV6-1 and TRBJ1-5, with D tentatively TRBD1 (5 bases). The germline V gene encodes CDR1 MNHNS and CDR2 SASEGT. V lost 8 bases to trimming and J lost 5 bases, with 16 bases between them. The CDR3 runs 14 residues. CDR3 in amino acids: CASAGMAEHQPQHF. The CDR3 bases are TGTGCCAGCGCAGGGATGGCAGAACATCAGCCCCAGCATTTT.

The gene calls are TRBV19 and TRBJ1-5, with a tentative D call TRBD1 (5 bases). The CDR3 covers 15 residues. Germline lookup yields CDR1 LNHDA and CDR2 SQIVND (reference sequence). Trimming shortened V by 8 bases and J by 2 bases, and 16 bases separated the two germline ends. This CDR3 reads CASSGQAGGNQPQHF. The CDR3 bases are TGTGCCAGTTCCGGACAAGCCGGAGGCAATCAGCCCCAGCATTTT.

The rearrangement uses TRBV7-7 and TRBJ2-2; TRBD2 agrees at 8 bases. The CDR3 is made up of 14 amino acids. Germline-derived CDR1 and CDR2 are SSHAT and FNYEAQ (reference sequence). J lost 1 base, V lost 8 bases, and 3 bases had no gene match. The CDR3 spells CASGLAGNTGELFF. The CDR3 DNA reads as TGTGCCAGCGGGCTAGCGGGGAACACCGGGGAGCTGTTTTTT.

In DNA, the CDR3 is TGTGCCAGCAGCATAATACCAGGGTCGTCCTACGAGCAGTACTTC. This translates into CASSIIPGSSYEQYF. The gene calls are TRBV6-1 and TRBJ2-7, with D tentatively TRBD1 (5 bases). V shed 6 bases and J shed 1 base, with 16 bases lying between them. The CDR3 totals 15 residues. Germline CDR1 reads MNHNS; CDR2 reads SASEGT.

This chain joins TRBV2 and TRBJ1-2; D gene unclear. In germline, CDR1 is SNHLY, CDR2 FYNNEI. Trimming removed 4 bases at V and 4 bases at J, with 7 bases between. The CDR3 covers 12 residues. DNA of the CDR3: TGTGCCAGCAGTGTTGACACCTATGGCTACACCTTC. This gives the protein CASSVDTYGYTF.

In this sample, this clone turned up once. V and J are TRBV7-8 and TRBJ2-1; a weak D match, TRBD1 (5 bases). Trimming stripped 1 base from V and 4 bases from J, with 11 bases between. The CDR3 is made up of 15 amino acids. Germline V lookup: CDR1 SGHVS, CDR2 FQNEAQ. The CDR3 nucleotides are TGTGCCAGCAGCTTAGGGCAGGGCGTATACAATGAGCAGTTCTTC. Protein sequence: CASSLGQGVYNEQFF. Using reference TRBV7-8 and TRBJ2-1 for the parts outside the CDR3, the full variable domain is GAGVSQSPRYKVAKRGQDVALRCDPISGHVSLFWYQQALGQGPEFLTYFQNEAQLDKSGLPSDRFFAERPEGSVSTLKIQRTQQEDSAVYLCASSLGQGVYNEQFFGPGTRLTVL.

This clone was counted a single time. V gene TRBV19 combines with J gene TRBJ1-1; D is unclear. Germline V gene data show CDR1 as LNHDA and CDR2 as SQIVND (reference sequence). Trimming cost V 7 bases and J 4 bases, with 7 bases left between them. CDR3 size: 11 residues. CDR3 sequence reads: CASTEATEAFF. The CDR3 coding sequence is TGTGCCAGTACGGAGGCCACTGAAGCTTTCTTT.

V usage is TRBV5-1 and J usage is TRBJ2-5; D remains ambiguous. CDR1 SGHRS and CDR2 YFSETQ come from the germline V gene. The germline V and J ends were trimmed by 0 bases and 4 bases, with 13 bases remaining between them. This CDR3 comprises 15 residues. This chain's CDR3 is CASSLAENEAETQYF. CDR3 DNA: TGCGCCAGCAGCTTGGCCGAGAATGAAGCAGAGACCCAGTACTTC.

The chain joins TRBV5-1 to TRBJ2-1; the D gene is possibly TRBD2 (5 bases). Germline assignment: CDR1 SGHRS and CDR2 YFSETQ. Trimming stripped 3 bases from V and 4 bases from J, with 17 bases between. The CDR3 spans 16 residues. The CDR3 DNA reads TGCGCCAGCAGCTCAGGACTGTTTACTAATTACAATGAGCAGTTCTTC. Its protein is CASSSGLFTNYNEQFF.

This clone was detected a few times. The chain employs TRBV18 and TRBJ1-1; 8 bases are shared with TRBD1. J lost 4 bases, V lost 1 base, and 8 bases had no gene match. The germline gives CDR1 KGHSH, CDR2 LQKENI. The CDR3 is made up of 16 amino acids. CDR3 bases: TGTGCCAGCTCACCACTTACGACAGGGGCTGGCACTGAAGCTTTCTTT. This sequence encodes CASSPLTTGAGTEAFF.

This clone was picked up a small number of times. The same CDR3 is also encoded by other DNA sequences in this sample. V usage is TRBV19 and J usage is TRBJ1-2, with 7 nucleotides matching TRBD1. This CDR3 spans 13 amino acids. Germline V gene sequence: CDR1 LNHDA, CDR2 SQIVND (reference sequence). The V segment lost 3 bases and the J segment 7 bases; nucleotides outside the gene matches: 5. The CDR3 protein is CASSINRGSGYTF. The CDR3 DNA reads TGTGCCAGTAGTATTAACAGGGGAAGTGGCTACACCTTC.